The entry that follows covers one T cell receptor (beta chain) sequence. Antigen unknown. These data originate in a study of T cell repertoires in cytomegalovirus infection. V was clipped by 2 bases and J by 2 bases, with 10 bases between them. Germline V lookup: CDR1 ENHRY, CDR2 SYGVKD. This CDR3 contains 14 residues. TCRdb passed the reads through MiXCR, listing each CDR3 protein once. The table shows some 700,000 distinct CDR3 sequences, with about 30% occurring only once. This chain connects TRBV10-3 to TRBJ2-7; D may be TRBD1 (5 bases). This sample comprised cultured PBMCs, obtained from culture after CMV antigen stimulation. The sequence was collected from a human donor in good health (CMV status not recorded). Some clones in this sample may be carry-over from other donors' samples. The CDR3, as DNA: TGTGCCATCAGTGAGCGACAGTCCGCCTACGAGCAGTACTTC. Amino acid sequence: CAISERQSAYEQYF.